Sequencing of this T cell receptor (beta chain) was carried out in a study of blood T cell repertoires in COVID-19. Turning to the study itself: Both acute and convalescent COVID-19 samples were obtained from the United States, Italy and Spain. Nucleic acid was either cDNA or gDNA, and it came from T cells, B-cell-depleted T cells, or PBMCs.

The germline gives CDR1 MNHNY, CDR2 SVGAGI (reference sequence). V was shortened by 4 bases and J by 1 base, with 10 bases between the two germline ends. This CDR3 has 14 amino acids. Authors' methods: Reference gene primers were amplified, and this amplification served to estimate nucleated cell counts. Produced via immunoSEQ multiplex PCR; TCRdb's table is partial and in-frame only. V and J calls and clone size are copied from that table; D and trimming were computed from the DNA. The data hold 95,000 to 150,000 clones, with around 81% observed a single time. This clone was recorded once. Sequences were obtained from peripheral blood. The chain couples TRBV6-6 to TRBJ1-1; D is possibly TRBD1 (6 bases). The receptor was isolated from a woman aged 45-59 years with acute or convalescent COVID-19. In DNA, the CDR3 is TGTGCCAGCAGTTTACCCAGGGGGAACACTGAAGCTTTCTTT. Amino acid sequence: CASSLPRGNTEAFF.